Below, 20 T cell receptor beta chains from the same sample are listed, as sequenced in a study of T cell clones after liver transplantation (dated by TCRdb to the late 2010s). To prepare the library, the immunoSEQ multiplex PCR assay was applied. TCRdb re-hosts the immuneACCESS table, in-frame sequences only. Its copies lack some clones; in the studies checked, an unresolved V gene accounts for under half of them, and the cause for the rest is not known. This sample holds tens of thousands of clones; about 71% were observed only once. In total, the top ten clones hold roughly 2.8% of the sample. The sequences come from CD4+ T cells from blood, collected at the approximately 15-month timepoint. The receptors here all came from a human patient who received a liver transplant. After a transplant, some T cells may have been passed on by the graft donor.

CDR3 sequence reads: CASGVSEAFF. CDR3 sequence (DNA): TGTGCCAGCGGAGTTTCTGAAGCTTTCTTT. This chain links TRBV2 with TRBJ1-1; D unclear. The CDR3 extends over 10 amino acids. The germline V gene has CDR1 SNHLY and CDR2 FYNNEI. V shed 8 bases and J shed 6 bases, with 7 bases lying between them.

There are many counts of this clone. The chain links TRBV7-9 to TRBJ1-1; the match to TRBD1 covers 9 bases. This CDR3 has 15 residues. Germline V gene sequence: CDR1 SEHNR, CDR2 FQNEAQ (reference sequence). Losses at the gene ends were 1 base for V and 3 bases for J; bases not matched to a gene: 3. In nucleotides, the CDR3 is TGTGCCAGCAGCTTAGGGGACAGGGACCACACTGAAGCTTTCTTT. Protein: CASSLGDRDHTEAFF.

This clone turned up a few times. The chain combines TRBV2 with TRBJ2-3; TRBD2 matches at 7 bases. The J segment lost 3 bases and the V segment lost 8 bases, leaving 8 bases of the junction unmatched. Germline lookup yields CDR1 SNHLY and CDR2 FYNNEI. This CDR3 comprises 14 residues. The CDR3 loop reads CASRQAGATDTQYF. The CDR3 region has the DNA TGTGCCAGCCGTCAGGCGGGAGCAACAGATACGCAGTATTTT.

This clone was counted between two and nine times. The chain recombines TRBV29-1 with TRBJ1-5; 9 bases align to TRBD1. Trimming took 6 bases from V and 5 from J; bases not matched to a gene: 8. The CDR3 length is 14 residues. Germline CDR1 reads SQVTM; CDR2 reads ANQGSEA. DNA of the CDR3: TGCAGCGTAGCTGGGACAGGGAAGGATCAGCCCCAGCATTTT. Protein: CSVAGTGKDQPQHF.

The chain uses TRBV2 and TRBJ2-7, with a weak D call TRBD1 (6 bases). The CDR3 length is 16 residues. Trimming removed 1 base at V and 4 bases at J, with 17 bases between. CDR1 and CDR2 from the germline V gene are SNHLY and FYNNEI. Written as DNA, the CDR3 is TGTGCCAGCAGTGAAGGAAGGGGGATGTTAAATTACGAGCAGTACGTC. Its protein is CASSEGRGMLNYEQYV.

The chain is built from TRBV6-6 and TRBJ1-5, with TRBD1 matching over 10 bases. CDR1 is MNHNY and CDR2 is SVGAGI in the germline V gene (reference sequence). Trimming at V came to 2 bases and at J to 5 bases, leaving 6 bases not matched to a gene. The CDR3 runs to 16 residues. CDR3 in DNA: TGTGCCAGCAGTTACGGGACAGGGGCGCGGGATCAGCCCCAGCATTTT. Translation: CASSYGTGARDQPQHF.

In its sample, this clone was seen once. The rearrangement joins TRBV7-9 to TRBJ2-2; D call uncertain. From germline, CDR1 is SEHNR and CDR2 FQNEAQ (reference sequence). This CDR3 contains 15 residues. V lost 5 bases and J lost 6, with 16 bases in between. CDR3 DNA: TGTGCCAGCAGCCCCATATCCATAGGTTCCGGGGAGCTGTTTTTT. This translates into CASSPISIGSGELFF.

The V call is TRBV7-9, the J call TRBJ2-5, with unresolved D. This CDR3 comprises 15 residues. V was trimmed by 1 base and J by 5 bases, leaving 14 bases between them. CDR1 and CDR2 (germline): SEHNR, FQNEAQ (reference sequence). The CDR3 bases are TGTGCCAGCAGCTTAGGGTCGACGGACCTTGAGACCCAGTACTTC. Translating it yields CASSLGSTDLETQYF.

This clone occurred a few times. J is TRBJ1-2 and V is TRBV11-1; D is ambiguous. Looked up from germline, CDR1 is SGHAT and CDR2 is FQDESV (reference sequence). The CDR3 runs 14 residues. V was cut by 1 base and J by 7 bases, with 13 bases left in between. Here the CDR3 DNA reads TGTGCCAGCAGCTTAGGGAACGACTATGGTGGCTACACCTTC. Translated, it gives CASSLGNDYGGYTF.

The rearrangement links TRBV7-9 to TRBJ2-5, with D uncertain. This CDR3 has 15 residues. Per the germline V gene, CDR1 is SEHNR and CDR2 is FQNEAQ (reference sequence). V lost 4 bases to trimming and J lost 5 bases, with 17 bases between them. In nucleotides, the CDR3 is TGTGCCAGCAGCTACGGACCCCGGATAAGGGAGACCCAGTACTTC. As protein: CASSYGPRIRETQYF.

The CDR3, as DNA: TGTGCCTGGAGTCCGAATAGCGGCACAGATACGCAGTATTTT. It is translated as CAWSPNSGTDTQYF. V and J are TRBV30 and TRBJ2-3; the D gene is possibly TRBD2 (5 bases). This CDR3 is 14 amino acids long. Germline lookup yields CDR1 GTSNPN and CDR2 SVGIG (reference sequence). With 2 bases removed from V and 1 base from J, the gap between germline ends came to 10 bases.

The rearrangement uses TRBV4-2 and TRBJ1-4, with 9 positions matching TRBD1. V lost 1 base to trimming and J lost 7 bases; unmatched junction nucleotides: 1. This CDR3 contains 14 residues. The germline V gene has CDR1 LGHNA and CDR2 YNFKEQ. CDR3 loop: CASSQGTGAEKLFF. The DNA for the CDR3 is TGTGCCAGCAGCCAAGGGACAGGGGCTGAAAAACTGTTTTTT.

CDR3 protein: CASSQEVTGGQPQHF. The DNA of the CDR3 is TGCGCCAGCAGCCAAGAAGTGACAGGGGGTCAGCCCCAGCATTTT. The chain uses TRBV4-1 and TRBJ1-5, with TRBD1 matching 9 bases. This CDR3 comprises 15 residues. The germline V gene has CDR1 MGHRA and CDR2 YSYEKL. V trimming: 0 bases; J trimming: 6 bases; junction bases outside the gene matches: 3.

The chain uses TRBV28 and TRBJ1-3, with D possibly being TRBD1 (5 bases). This CDR3 has 15 residues. V gave up 8 bases and J gave up 1 base, with 15 bases separating them. Germline lookup yields CDR1 MDHEN and CDR2 SYDVKM. CDR3 nucleotide sequence: TGTGCCAGCGTTTCTACAGGCAAATCTGGAAACACCATATATTTT. This gives the protein CASVSTGKSGNTIYF.

The V and J genes are TRBV7-6 and TRBJ1-3; D unresolved. Germline V lookup: CDR1 SGHVS, CDR2 FNYEAQ. V lost 6 bases and J lost 4, with 10 bases in between. CDR3 length equals 13 residues. The CDR3 loop reads CASSRKQGNTIYF. CDR3 DNA sequence: TGTGCCAGCAGTCGGAAACAGGGAAACACCATATATTTT. Complete variable domain (other parts from reference TRBV7-6 and TRBJ1-3): GAGVSQSPRYKVTKRGQDVALRCDPISGHVSLYWYRQALGQGPEFLTYFNYEAQQDKSGLPNDRFSAERPEGSISTLTIQRTEQRDSAMYRCASSRKQGNTIYFGEGSWLTVV.

The V and J genes are TRBV14 and TRBJ2-5; the match to TRBD2 covers 7 bases. Germline V gene data show CDR1 as SGHDN and CDR2 as FVKESK. The CDR3 runs to 16 residues. V lost 0 bases, J lost 5 bases, and 9 bases stayed unmatched. CDR3 DNA sequence: TGTGCCAGCAGCCAAGAGGGAGGGCTACCAATGGAGACCCAGTACTTC. The encoded protein is CASSQEGGLPMETQYF. Supplemented by reference TRBV14 and TRBJ2-5, the full variable domain reads EAGVTQFPSHSVIEKGQTVTLRCDPISGHDNLYWYRRVMGKEIKFLLHFVKESKQDESGMPNNRFLAERTGGTYSTLKVQPAELEDSGVYFCASSQEGGLPMETQYFGPGTRLLVL.

This clone appeared many times. The J gene is TRBJ2-7, the V gene TRBV6-1; 10 nucleotides agree with TRBD1. This CDR3 comprises 12 residues. CDR1 is MNHNS, CDR2 SASEGT, per germline. In DNA, the CDR3 is TGTGCCAGCAGTGAAACGGGTCGGGACAGGGGCGTC. Translated: CASSETGRDRGV.

V and J are TRBV5-1 and TRBJ1-1, with TRBD1 identical over 7 bases. V was clipped by 0 bases and J by 4 bases; unmatched bases: 3. The CDR3 totals 14 residues. Germline CDR1 reads SGHRS; CDR2 reads YFSETQ. CDR3 coding DNA: TGCGCCAGCAGCTTGGACGCAGGGGGCACTGAAGCTTTCTTT. Residues: CASSLDAGGTEAFF.

CDR3 protein: CASSLDVNTEAFF. The DNA for the CDR3 is TGTGCCAGCAGCTTAGATGTAAACACTGAAGCTTTCTTT. V gene TRBV7-2 combines with J gene TRBJ1-1; D is ambiguous. V lost 1 base, J lost 2 bases, and 5 bases lay in between. This CDR3 comprises 13 residues. The germline V gene has CDR1 SGHTA and CDR2 FQGNSA.

CDR3 sequence reads: CASSSIRGYTF. CDR3 DNA: TGTGCCAGCAGTTCAATCCGAGGCTACACCTTC. V usage is TRBV6-5 and J usage is TRBJ1-2; D gene unclear. V shed 4 bases and J shed 8 bases, with 8 bases lying between them. Germline V CDR1 and CDR2: MNHEY, SVGAGI. The CDR3 has 11 residues.